This T cell receptor (beta chain) was documented in a study of CD8 T cells in Susac syndrome. Study conclusions and caveats: That the number of individuals in its TCR sequencing and HLA analysis was relatively small was acknowledged by the study.

Sequencing targeted TCR beta in T cells from blood (CD8+ and CD4+). Multiple sclerosis controls were treatment-naive patients with stable or active relapsing-remitting disease. Note on this clonotype: What it binds is unknown.

It was with random hexamers that about 0.45 to 1 ug RNA was reverse transcribed. The amplification used immunoSEQ multiplex PCR on TCR beta CDR3; it spanned 54 Vbeta and 13 Jbeta. TCRdb passed the immunoSEQ multiplex PCR reads through MiXCR, listing each CDR3 protein once. The sample consists of 250,000 to 300,000 distinct CDR3 sequences, approximately 84% of them appearing once. Sequencing was done on a sample of CD8+ T cells from PBMCs. The clonotype comes from a human donor with multiple sclerosis.

The CDR3 DNA reads TGTGCCAGCAGCGGAGAGGCAGGGATGGGGACCCAGTACTTC. Protein product: CASSGEAGMGTQYF. This chain joins TRBV7-9 and TRBJ2-5; D perhaps matches TRBD1 (5 bases). Trimming left V 5 bases short and J 7 bases short, with 17 bases between. The CDR3 spans 14 residues. Germline CDR1 reads SEHNR; CDR2 reads FQNEAQ (reference sequence). Complete variable domain (other parts from reference TRBV7-9 and TRBJ2-5): DTGVSQNPRHKITKRGQNVTFRCDPISEHNRLYWYRQTLGQGPEFLTYFQNEAQLEKSRLLSDRFSAERPKGSFSTLEIQRTEQGDSAMYLCASSGEAGMGTQYFGPGTRLLVL.